These 30 T cell receptor beta chains were sequenced from one sample in a study of tumor T cells in aggressive B-cell lymphoma. Libraries were prepared by immunoSEQ multiplex PCR; TCRdb keeps only in-frame clonotypes and omits some of them. This table holds thousands of clones, roughly 87% found once. The sample was tumor tissue. The receptors here all came from an adult with diffuse large B cell lymphoma.

This clone was recorded a few times. This sequence joins TRBV9 and TRBJ2-1, with D tentatively TRBD1 (5 bases). The CDR3 consists of 13 residues. The germline V gene has CDR1 SGDLS and CDR2 YYNGEE. The germline V and J ends were trimmed by 0 bases and 8 bases, with 9 bases remaining between them. The CDR3 nucleotides read TGTGCCAGCAGCGTAGTGGCCAGGGATGAGCAGTTCTTC. It codes for CASSVVARDEQFF.

The chain is built from TRBV5-1 and TRBJ2-7; D perhaps matches TRBD1 (5 bases). The CDR3 sequence is 15 residues long. Germline V lookup: CDR1 SGHRS, CDR2 YFSETQ. V was trimmed by 1 base and J by 2 bases, leaving 13 bases between them. Here the CDR3 reads CASSLTGSLPYEQYF. CDR3 DNA: TGCGCCAGCAGCTTGACAGGTTCTCTCCCCTACGAGCAGTACTTC.

As DNA, the CDR3 is TGTGCCAGCAGCTTGGGACAGCTACACTATGGCTACACCTTC. Encoded protein: CASSLGQLHYGYTF. The gene calls are TRBV5-8 and TRBJ1-2; D may be TRBD1 (5 bases). There are 14 residues in the CDR3. Per the germline V gene, CDR1 is SGHTS and CDR2 is YDEGEE. The V gene lost 0 bases and the J gene lost 3 bases, with 9 bases spanning the gap.

The V and J genes are TRBV4-1 and TRBJ2-3, with 10 positions matching TRBD2. V lost 2 bases to trimming and J lost 1 base; unmatched junction nucleotides: 12. The CDR3 spans 19 residues. Germline V gene lookup returns CDR1 MGHRA and CDR2 YSYEKL. The CDR3 spells CASSQLYLAGATRTDTQYF. Written as DNA, the CDR3 is TGCGCCAGCAGCCAATTATATCTAGCGGGAGCAACGCGCACAGATACGCAGTATTTT.

V gene TRBV28 combines with J gene TRBJ2-2, with a tentative D call TRBD1 (5 bases). This CDR3 comprises 14 residues. V lost 6 bases to trimming and J lost 3 bases, with 11 bases between them. Germline lookup yields CDR1 MDHEN and CDR2 SYDVKM. The CDR3 DNA follows: TGTGCCAGCAGCGAGGTAGGGGACACCGGGGAGCTGTTTTTT. It is translated as CASSEVGDTGELFF.

This chain connects TRBV11-2 to TRBJ1-5; 7 bases match TRBD1. V lost 1 base to trimming and J lost 9 bases; unmatched junction nucleotides: 6. CDR3 length equals 14 residues. Germline CDR1 is SGHAT and CDR2 is FQNNGV. CDR3 sequence: CASSLVTGDGPQHF. In DNA, the CDR3 is TGTGCCAGCAGCTTAGTCACAGGGGACGGGCCCCAGCATTTT.

The rearrangement joins TRBV28 to TRBJ1-5; 8 bases line up with TRBD1. V gave up 4 bases and J gave up 5 bases; unmatched junction bases: 7. Germline CDR1 and CDR2: MDHEN and SYDVKM. The CDR3 covers 15 residues. CDR3 protein: CASSSDRDWYQPQHF. CDR3 coding DNA: TGTGCCAGCAGTTCGGACAGGGATTGGTATCAGCCCCAGCATTTT.

This sequence joins TRBV4-3 and TRBJ2-7; possibly TRBD2 for D (5 bases). The CDR3 contains 14 residues. Trimming took off 0 bases at V and 2 bases at J, with 8 bases between the two ends. Germline V CDR1 and CDR2: LGHNA, YSLEER. The CDR3 region has the DNA TGCGCCAGCAGCCAAGACTCCGGGACCTACGAGCAGTACTTC. This codes for CASSQDSGTYEQYF.

The chain combines TRBV9 with TRBJ1-3, with 8 bases lining up with TRBD1. Germline CDR1 SGDLS, CDR2 YYNGEE. The CDR3 has 18 amino acids. The J segment lost 3 bases and the V segment lost 3 bases, leaving 14 bases of the junction unmatched. Written as DNA, the CDR3 is TGTGCCAGCAGCGCCATTCCATGGACAGGGAGGAATGGAAACACCATATATTTT. The encoded protein is CASSAIPWTGRNGNTIYF.

The chain employs TRBV10-3 and TRBJ2-3, with D possibly TRBD1 on 6 matching bases. V lost 7 bases and J lost 1, with 6 bases in between. The CDR3 totals 12 residues. From germline, CDR1 is ENHRY and CDR2 SYGVKD. In nucleotides, the CDR3 is TGTGCCATCAAGGGGGGCACAGATACGCAGTATTTT. It is translated as CAIKGGTDTQYF.

For the CDR3, the DNA is TGCGCCAGCAGCTTGCTGGGGGGGGAACACAATGAGCAGTTCTTC. This codes for CASSLLGGEHNEQFF. The V gene is TRBV5-1, the J gene TRBJ2-1; 7 nucleotides agree with TRBD2. This CDR3 spans 15 amino acids. The ends lost 1 base at V and 5 bases at J; junction bases unmatched: 6. Germline values: CDR1 SGHRS, CDR2 YFSETQ.

The rearrangement links TRBV14 to TRBJ2-7; D is perhaps TRBD1 (6 bases). Germline CDR1 SGHDN, CDR2 FVKESK. This CDR3 is 16 amino acids long. V was pared by 2 bases and J by 3 bases, with 17 bases between. CDR3: CASSQPPTGSDYEQYF. CDR3 nucleotides: TGTGCCAGCAGCCAACCCCCGACAGGATCCGACTACGAGCAGTACTTC.

This chain connects TRBV7-8 to TRBJ2-5; 12 bases are a match to TRBD2. From germline, CDR1 is SGHVS and CDR2 FQNEAQ. The CDR3 has 15 amino acids. Trimming cost V 6 bases and J 4 bases; bases outside gene matches: 6. CDR3 residues: CASRAQTSGGETQYF. CDR3 bases: TGTGCCAGCAGGGCCCAGACTAGCGGGGGAGAGACCCAGTACTTC. Looking up the rest from reference TRBV7-8 and TRBJ2-5 gives the full variable domain: GAGVSQSPRYKVAKRGQDVALRCDPISGHVSLFWYQQALGQGPEFLTYFQNEAQLDKSGLPSDRFFAERPEGSVSTLKIQRTQQEDSAVYLCASRAQTSGGETQYFGPGTRLLVL.

The chain links TRBV10-3 to TRBJ1-4, with 7 bases fitting TRBD1. CDR1 ENHRY and CDR2 SYGVKD come from the germline V gene. The CDR3 runs 15 residues. V shed 0 bases and J 7 bases; nucleotides not matched to a gene: 5. Here the CDR3 reads CAISESGGAGEKLFF. The DNA of the CDR3 is TGTGCCATCAGTGAGTCAGGGGGCGCCGGTGAAAAACTGTTTTTT.

The chain combines TRBV6-1 with TRBJ1-4; 7 bases fit TRBD1. The CDR3 covers 15 residues. Trimming took 2 bases from V and 7 from J; bases not matched to a gene: 7. In germline, CDR1 is MNHNS, CDR2 SASEGT. The CDR3 DNA follows: TGTGCCAGCAGTGAACACCGGGACAGAGCTGAAAAACTGTTTTTT. Translated, it gives CASSEHRDRAEKLFF.

This chain joins TRBV2 and TRBJ2-7, with TRBD2 as a possible D gene (6 bases). The CDR3 spans 14 residues. Trimming stripped 4 bases from V and 7 bases from J, with 17 bases between. Germline V gene lookup returns CDR1 SNHLY and CDR2 FYNNEI. CDR3 loop: CASSVVGGAEEQYF. CDR3 nucleotide sequence: TGTGCCAGCAGTGTGGTAGGAGGGGCTGAGGAGCAGTACTTC.

This chain connects TRBV6-1 to TRBJ2-5, with D maybe TRBD1 (5 bases). The DNA end favors TRBJ2-7, so the J call may be wrong. Germline V gene sequence: CDR1 MNHNS, CDR2 SASEGT. The CDR3 runs to 14 residues. CDR3 loop: CASSPQVIAYEQYF. CDR3 sequence (DNA): TGTGCCAGCAGTCCACAGGTGATCGCCTACGAGCAGTACTTC.

The CDR3 spells CASTDRVRETQYF. Written as DNA, the CDR3 is TGTGCCAGCACGGACAGGGTACGGGAGACCCAGTACTTC. V usage is TRBV5-4 and J usage is TRBJ2-5; 8 positions agree with TRBD1. Trimming removed 6 bases from V and 5 bases from J; junction bases left unmatched: 6. The CDR3 is 13 amino acids. The V gene's germline CDR1 is SGHNT and CDR2 YYREEE (reference sequence).

The J gene is TRBJ2-7, the V gene TRBV7-8; 10 bases align to TRBD1. Per the germline V gene, CDR1 is SGHVS and CDR2 is FQNEAQ. The CDR3 runs 14 residues. Germline trimming cut 4 bases from V and 2 bases from J; bases unmatched to any gene: 2. The CDR3 sequence is CASSWDRGAYEQYF. CDR3 coding DNA: TGTGCCAGCAGCTGGGACAGGGGAGCCTACGAGCAGTACTTC. Drawing the rest from reference TRBV7-8 and TRBJ2-7, the complete variable domain is GAGVSQSPRYKVAKRGQDVALRCDPISGHVSLFWYQQALGQGPEFLTYFQNEAQLDKSGLPSDRFFAERPEGSVSTLKIQRTQQEDSAVYLCASSWDRGAYEQYFGPGTRLTVT.

The gene calls are TRBV6-1 and TRBJ2-7, with 8 bases that match TRBD2. The junction had 10 bases not matched to a gene; V was cut back by 4 bases and J by 2 bases. The CDR3 totals 16 residues. CDR1 and CDR2 (germline): MNHNS, SASEGT. The DNA of the CDR3 is TGTGCCAGCAGTGGAGTACTAGCGGTAACAGCCTACGAGCAGTACTTC. Translation gives CASSGVLAVTAYEQYF.

Notes on this clone: One end of the junction is discordant with germline, which a read error may explain. V usage is TRBV4-3 and J usage is TRBJ2-3; D is perhaps TRBD2 (5 bases). Per the germline V gene, CDR1 is LGHNA and CDR2 is YSLEER. There are 18 residues in the CDR3. The CDR3 nucleotides read TGCGCCAGCAGCCAAGGGGCAGAGGCCAGAGCTAGCACAGATACACAGTATTTT. Its protein product is CASSQGAEARASTDTQYF.

The chain links TRBV19 to TRBJ2-1; 8 bases line up with TRBD2. The length of the CDR3 is 20 residues. The germline CDR1 and CDR2 sequences are LNHDA and SQIVND (reference sequence). J gave up 7 bases and V 1 base, and 21 bases lay outside the gene matches. DNA for the CDR3: TGTGCCAGTAGTATAGTATGGTGGGGAAGTAGTAGCGGGATAGGGAATGAGCAGTTCTTC. Amino acid sequence: CASSIVWWGSSSGIGNEQFF. Variable domain in full (rest from reference TRBV19 and TRBJ2-1): DGGITQSPKYLFRKEGQNVTLSCEQNLNHDAMYWYRQDPGQGLRLIYYSQIVNDFQKGDIAEGYSVSREKKESFPLTVTSAQKNPTAFYLCASSIVWWGSSSGIGNEQFFGPGTRLTVL.

The chain couples TRBV4-1 to TRBJ2-3, with 11 bases fitting TRBD2. The CDR3 loop spans 17 amino acids. Per germline, CDR1 MGHRA and CDR2 YSYEKL. Trimming took 1 base from V and 0 from J; bases not matched to a gene: 3. The CDR3 sequence: CASSQVASGGSTDTQYF. As DNA, the CDR3 is TGCGCCAGCAGCCAAGTAGCTAGCGGGGGGAGCACAGATACGCAGTATTTT.

This chain joins TRBV19 and TRBJ1-5; D not certain. Germline loops: CDR1 LNHDA, CDR2 SQIVND (reference sequence). This CDR3 has 12 residues. V lost 5 bases and J 4 bases, leaving 6 bases between the germline ends. The CDR3 sequence is CASSYGNQPQHF. The CDR3 DNA reads as TGTGCCAGTAGTTACGGGAATCAGCCCCAGCATTTT.

The J gene is TRBJ1-5, the V gene TRBV27, with 8 bases matching TRBD1. Germline loops: CDR1 MNHEY, CDR2 SMNVEV (reference sequence). The CDR3 covers 13 residues. Trimming removed 8 bases from V and 6 bases from J; junction bases left unmatched: 6. Written as DNA, the CDR3 is TGTGCCAGCCAGACAGGGGTTGGTCAGCCCCAGCATTTT. It is translated as CASQTGVGQPQHF.

V and J are TRBV30 and TRBJ2-7, with a tentative D call TRBD2 (5 bases). This CDR3 is built from 11 residues. Germline-derived CDR1 and CDR2 are GTSNPN and SVGIG (reference sequence). The V end lost 1 base, the J end lost 5 bases, and 6 bases lay between the germline ends. The CDR3 loop reads CAWSAGNEQYF. CDR3 nucleotide sequence: TGTGCCTGGAGTGCCGGGAACGAGCAGTACTTC.

The chain combines TRBV6-6 with TRBJ1-1, with D perhaps matching TRBD1 (6 bases). Germline CDR1 MNHNY, CDR2 SVGAGI (reference sequence). With 8 bases removed from V and 4 bases from J, the gap between germline ends came to 11 bases. The CDR3 has 12 amino acids. The CDR3 loop reads CASAGGSTEAFF. DNA of the CDR3: TGTGCCAGCGCTGGGGGCAGCACTGAAGCTTTCTTT.

The chain employs TRBV27 and TRBJ1-4; D ambiguous. Germline V CDR1 and CDR2: MNHEY, SMNVEV (reference sequence). V lost 2 bases and J lost 5, with 12 bases in between. The CDR3 loop spans 15 amino acids. In DNA form, the CDR3 reads TGTGCCAGCAGTTTAATGGCAGGACTAAATGAAAAACTGTTTTTT. It encodes CASSLMAGLNEKLFF.

This chain uses TRBV7-2 with TRBJ1-2; TRBD1 matches at 7 bases. The CDR3 contains 14 residues. J was trimmed by 6 bases and V by 0 bases; bases with no gene match: 4. Per germline, CDR1 SGHTA and CDR2 FQGNSA. CDR3 residues: CASSLAGQVDGYTF. The CDR3 region has the DNA TGTGCCAGCAGCTTAGCCGGACAGGTCGATGGCTACACCTTC.

This clone was observed a handful of times. CDR3 sequence reads: CASSAATGGYRTEAFF. CDR3 DNA: TGTGCCAGCAGCGCCGCGACAGGGGGTTACCGCACTGAAGCTTTCTTT. The genes are TRBV7-9 and TRBJ1-1, with 9 nucleotides matching TRBD1. CDR3 length: 16 residues. With V trimmed by 5 bases and J by 4 bases, 11 bases remained unmatched. The germline V gene has CDR1 SEHNR and CDR2 FQNEAQ (reference sequence).